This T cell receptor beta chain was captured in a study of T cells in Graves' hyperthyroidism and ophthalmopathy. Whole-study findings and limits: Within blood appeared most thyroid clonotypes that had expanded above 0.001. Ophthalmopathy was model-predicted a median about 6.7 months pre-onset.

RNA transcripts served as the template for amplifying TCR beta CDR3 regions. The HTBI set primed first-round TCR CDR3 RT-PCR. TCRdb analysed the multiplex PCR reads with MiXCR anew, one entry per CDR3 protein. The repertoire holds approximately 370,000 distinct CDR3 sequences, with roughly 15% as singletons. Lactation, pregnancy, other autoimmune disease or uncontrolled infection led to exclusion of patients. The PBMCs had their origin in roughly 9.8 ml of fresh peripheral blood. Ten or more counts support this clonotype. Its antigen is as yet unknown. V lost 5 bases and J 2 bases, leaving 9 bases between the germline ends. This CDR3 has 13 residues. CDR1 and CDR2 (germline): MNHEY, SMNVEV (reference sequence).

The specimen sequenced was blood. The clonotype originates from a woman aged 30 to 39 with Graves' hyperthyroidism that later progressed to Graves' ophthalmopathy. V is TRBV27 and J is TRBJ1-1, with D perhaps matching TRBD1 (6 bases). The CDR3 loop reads CASSPGTNTEAFF. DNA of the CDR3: TGTGCCAGCAGTCCCGGGACAAACACTGAAGCTTTCTTT.